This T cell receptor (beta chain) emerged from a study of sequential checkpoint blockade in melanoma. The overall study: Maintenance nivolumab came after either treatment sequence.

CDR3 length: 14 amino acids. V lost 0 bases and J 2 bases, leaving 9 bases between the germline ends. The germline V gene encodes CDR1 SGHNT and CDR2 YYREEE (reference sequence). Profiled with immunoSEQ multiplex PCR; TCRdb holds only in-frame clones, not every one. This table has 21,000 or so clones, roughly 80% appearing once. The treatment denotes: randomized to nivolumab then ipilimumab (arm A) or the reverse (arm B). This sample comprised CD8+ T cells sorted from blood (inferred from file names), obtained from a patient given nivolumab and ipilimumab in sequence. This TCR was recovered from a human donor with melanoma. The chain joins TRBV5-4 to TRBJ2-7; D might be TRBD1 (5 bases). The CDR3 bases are TGTGCCAGCAGCTTGGGACAGTTAGCCTACGAGCAGTACTTC. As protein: CASSLGQLAYEQYF.